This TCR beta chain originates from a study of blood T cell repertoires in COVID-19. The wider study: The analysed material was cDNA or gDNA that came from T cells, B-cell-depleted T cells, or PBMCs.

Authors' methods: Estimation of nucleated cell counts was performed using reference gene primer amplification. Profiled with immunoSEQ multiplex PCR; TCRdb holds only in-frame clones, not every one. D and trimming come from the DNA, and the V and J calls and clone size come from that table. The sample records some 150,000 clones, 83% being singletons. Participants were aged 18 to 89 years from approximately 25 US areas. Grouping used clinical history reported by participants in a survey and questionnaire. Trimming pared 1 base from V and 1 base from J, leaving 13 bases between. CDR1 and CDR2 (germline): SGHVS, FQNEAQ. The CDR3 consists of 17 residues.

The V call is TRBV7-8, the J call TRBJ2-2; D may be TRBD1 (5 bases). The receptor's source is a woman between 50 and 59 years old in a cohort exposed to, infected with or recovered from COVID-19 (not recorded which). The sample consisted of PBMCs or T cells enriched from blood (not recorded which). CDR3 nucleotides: TGTGCCAGCAGCTTAGTCCGTCCAGGGAAGAACACCGGGGAGCTGTTTTTT. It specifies CASSLVRPGKNTGELFF.